Listed below are T cell receptor beta chains from one sample, sequenced in a study of T-cell reconstitution after alpha-beta-depleted transplantation in children. From the PCR reads, TCRdb called clonotypes with MiXCR, one entry per CDR3 protein. The table lists 700,000 to 850,000 distinct CDR3 sequences, approximately 15% of them singletons. The source was PBMCs, mostly from graft donor cells, collected 360 days after TCRalphabeta/CD19-depleted stem cell transplant. All receptors come from a male patient younger than 18 who had a stem cell transplant for acute lymphoblastic leukemia, so the T cells may come from the graft donor. The CDR3 runs from the conserved cysteine through the conserved F or W. D genes are given only for firm matches. Clone size, where shown, is once, few, many, or a class for clones that have expanded.

>16|NA|TRBJ2-2|many|TRBV7-6
CASSLEAWLAGRELFF
TGTGCCAGCAGCTTAGAGGCTTGGTTGGCGGGTCGGGAGCTGTTTTTT
>14|NA|TRBJ2-1|NA|TRBV7-8
CASSLALDQRLQFF
TGTGCCAGCAGCTTAGCCCTGGACCAAAGATTGCAGTTCTTC
>14|NA|TRBJ2-5|NA|TRBV5-1
CASSVRDTSGTQYF
TGCGCCAGCAGCGTCCGGGACACATCCGGGACCCAGTACTTC
>13|NA|TRBJ2-7|few|TRBV7-3
CASSLEHHYEQYF
TGTGCCAGCAGCTTAGAACACCACTACGAGCAGTACTTC
>14|NA|TRBJ1-1|NA|TRBV9
CASSVDLGSTEAFF
TGTGCCAGCAGCGTAGACCTGGGTAGCACTGAAGCTTTCTTT
>12|NA|TRBJ2-1|NA|TRBV29-1
CSVALRIHEQFF
TGCAGCGTTGCTTTGAGGATTCATGAGCAGTTCTTC
>15|TRBD2|TRBJ2-1|NA|TRBV19
CATGTAGLAINEQFF
TGTGCCACCGGGACCGCGGGACTAGCGATCAATGAGCAGTTCTTC
>15|TRBD2|TRBJ2-3|few|TRBV2
CASSVAGVRTDTQYF
TGTGCCAGCAGCGTAGCGGGAGTTCGCACAGATACGCAGTATTTT
>13|NA|TRBJ2-1|many|TRBV10-3
CATRWGSYNEQFF
TGTGCCACCCGTTGGGGCTCCTACAATGAGCAGTTCTTC
>15|TRBD2|TRBJ2-3|many|TRBV9
CASSRTSGSPDTQYF
TGTGCCAGCAGCCGAACTAGCGGGAGTCCAGATACGCAGTATTTT
>16|NA|TRBJ2-1|NA|TRBV10-3
CAMGGDAADSYNEQFF
TGTGCCATGGGGGGTGATGCGGCGGACTCCTACAATGAGCAGTTCTTC
>13|TRBD2|TRBJ2-1|NA|TRBV7-9
CASSFLAESEQFF
TGTGCCAGCAGCTTCCTAGCGGAGTCGGAGCAGTTCTTC
>16|TRBD1|TRBJ1-1|NA|TRBV5-1
CASSVGQSITNTEAFF
TGCGCCAGCAGCGTGGGACAGAGTATTACGAACACTGAAGCTTTCTTT
>14|TRBD2|TRBJ2-7|few|TRBV10-3
CASQAGPMRYEQYF
TGTGCCAGCCAAGCGGGACCAATGCGCTACGAGCAGTACTTC
>14|NA|TRBJ2-3|NA|TRBV7-9
CASSFGLVPDTQYF
TGTGCCAGCAGCTTCGGCCTAGTCCCAGATACGCAGTATTTT
>11|NA|TRBJ2-5|NA|TRBV20-1
CSARLRGTQYF
TGCAGTGCTAGGTTAAGGGGGACCCAGTACTTC
>14|NA|TRBJ2-5|NA|TRBV6-5
CASSYDGWGETQYF
TGTGCCAGCAGTTACGACGGCTGGGGAGAGACCCAGTACTTC
>14|NA|TRBJ2-7|NA|TRBV20-1
CSAATAILSYEQYF
TGCAGTGCTGCTACCGCAATCCTATCCTACGAGCAGTACTTC
>12|NA|TRBJ2-7|few|TRBV10-3
CAISEPRYEQYF
TGTGCCATCAGTGAGCCAAGGTACGAGCAGTACTTC
>16|NA|TRBJ2-1|NA|TRBV20-1
CSARDTWVDLYNEQFF
TGCAGTGCTAGAGATACGTGGGTAGACCTCTACAATGAGCAGTTCTTC
>16|NA|TRBJ2-2|NA|TRBV2
CASSELELGNTGELFF
TGTGCCAGCAGTGAATTAGAGCTGGGGAACACCGGGGAGCTGTTTTTT
>12|TRBD2|TRBJ2-1|few|TRBV30
CAWGDYYNEQFF
TGTGCCTGGGGGGACTACTACAATGAGCAGTTCTTC
>17|TRBD2|TRBJ2-1|NA|TRBV14
CASSQVGRGGGYNEQFF
TGTGCCAGCAGCCAAGTTGGTCGGGGGGGAGGCTACAATGAGCAGTTCTTC
>17|TRBD2|TRBJ2-7|few|TRBV7-9
CASSFPRTGGRADEQYF
TGTGCCAGCAGCTTTCCCCGGACTGGCGGGAGGGCGGACGAGCAGTACTTC
>12|NA|TRBJ2-1|few|TRBV4-1
CASSQTRVRQFF
TGCGCCAGCAGCCAGACAAGGGTAAGGCAGTTCTTC
>16|NA|TRBJ1-5|NA|TRBV4-1
CASSQEGHRGNQPQHF
TGCGCCAGCAGCCAAGAGGGCCACAGGGGCAATCAGCCCCAGCATTTT
>21|NA|TRBJ2-1|NA|TRBV19
CASSIFGHRPPSGGRYNEQFF
TGTGCCAGTAGTATTTTCGGTCACAGGCCCCCTTCGGGCGGCCGCTACAATGAGCAGTTCTTC
>13|NA|TRBJ1-5|NA|TRBV7-9
CASSENVDQPQHF
TGTGCCAGCAGCGAGAATGTGGATCAGCCCCAGCATTTT
>17|TRBD2|TRBJ2-5|few|TRBV5-1
CASSLTVLAGGKETQYF
TGCGCCAGCAGCTTAACAGTTCTAGCGGGAGGAAAAGAGACCCAGTACTTC
>15|NA|TRBJ2-5|many|TRBV11-1
CASRSGGIQQETQYF
TGTGCCAGCCGGAGTGGCGGGATACAACAAGAGACCCAGTACTTC
>13|NA|TRBJ1-2|NA|TRBV5-1
CASSPLTNYGYTF
TGCGCCAGCAGTCCTCTGACTAACTATGGCTACACCTTC
>16|NA|TRBJ2-1|few|TRBV7-8
CASSFTILQVKDEQFF
TGTGCCAGCAGCTTTACAATTCTGCAGGTGAAAGATGAGCAGTTCTTC
>13|NA|TRBJ2-3|few|TRBV6-1
CASSEEGTDTQYF
TGTGCCAGCAGTGAGGAGGGAACAGATACGCAGTATTTT
>11|NA|TRBJ1-1|few|TRBV12-3/TRBV12-4
CASISSEGAFF
TGTGCCAGCATCTCAAGCGAGGGAGCTTTCTTT
>13|NA|TRBJ1-1|few|TRBV9
CASSVVSNTEAFF
TGTGCCAGCAGCGTAGTGAGCAACACTGAAGCTTTCTTT
>13|TRBD2|TRBJ2-7|few|TRBV20-1
CSASGTRRNEQYF
TGCAGTGCTTCCGGGACTAGAAGGAACGAGCAGTACTTC
>11|NA|TRBJ2-3|many|TRBV7-9
CASSNIDTQYF
TGTGCCAGCAGTAATATAGATACGCAGTATTTT
>14|NA|TRBJ2-7|few|TRBV7-8
CASSLESGRAEQYF
TGTGCCAGCAGCTTGGAGTCTGGTCGGGCCGAGCAGTACTTC
>13|NA|TRBJ2-2|many|TRBV5-1
CASSYLNTGELFF
TGTGCCAGCAGTTACTTGAACACCGGGGAGCTGTTTTTT
>13|TRBD2|TRBJ2-1|NA|TRBV2
CASQRESNNEQFF
TGTGCCAGCCAGCGGGAGTCAAACAATGAGCAGTTCTTC
>14|TRBD1|TRBJ2-7|few|TRBV4-2
CASSETGQRYEQYF
TGTGCCAGCAGCGAAACGGGACAGAGGTACGAGCAGTACTTC
>12|NA|TRBJ2-1|many|TRBV9
CASSVAYNEQFF
TGTGCCAGCAGCGTAGCCTACAATGAGCAGTTCTTC
>16|TRBD2|TRBJ2-7|NA|TRBV7-9
CASSPLGGAGVYEQYF
TGTGCCAGCAGCCCCCTCGGGGGGGCGGGAGTCTACGAGCAGTACTTC
>18|NA|TRBJ2-5|NA|TRBV25-1
CASSELRGKLREEETQYF
TGTGCCAGCAGTGAATTACGGGGGAAATTGCGGGAAGAAGAGACCCAGTACTTC
>12|NA|TRBJ2-7|few|TRBV27
CASSIGTDEQYF
TGTGCCAGCAGCATCGGGACTGACGAGCAGTACTTC
>14|TRBD2|TRBJ2-1|few|TRBV5-1
CASRRTSSYNEQFF
TGCGCCAGCAGACGGACTAGCTCCTACAATGAGCAGTTCTTC
>16|TRBD2|TRBJ2-1|few|TRBV6-1
CASSDWEGSSYNEQFF
TGTGCCAGCAGTGACTGGGAGGGAAGCTCCTACAATGAGCAGTTCTTC
>14|NA|TRBJ2-7|few|TRBV29-1
CSVQPAPGGDEQYF
TGCAGCGTTCAACCGGCCCCAGGTGGGGACGAGCAGTACTTC
>14|NA|TRBJ2-1|many|TRBV29-1
CSVAGDGFYNEQFF
TGCAGCGTTGCTGGTGACGGCTTCTACAATGAGCAGTTCTTC
>19|TRBD1|TRBJ2-1|NA|TRBV4-1
CASSQKPGQGWRSDNEQFF
TGCGCCAGCAGCCAGAAACCGGGACAGGGGTGGAGATCGGACAATGAGCAGTTCTTC